This T cell receptor beta chain stems from a study of CD8 T cells in Susac syndrome. The CDR3 loop spans 13 amino acids. V lost 0 bases, J lost 4 bases, and 7 bases lay in between. Germline V CDR1 and CDR2: LNHNV, YYDKDF (reference sequence). RNA in amounts of roughly 0.45 to 1 ug was reverse transcribed with random hexamers. The method of amplification for TCR beta CDR3 was immunoSEQ multiplex PCR, covering 54 Vbeta and 13 Jbeta. TCRdb used MiXCR to reprocess the immunoSEQ multiplex PCR reads, holding one entry per CDR3 protein. Found here are some 240,000 distinct CDR3 sequences, 90% to 96% of them singletons; the top ten hold 0.08% to 0.11%.

This chain uses TRBV15 with TRBJ2-7; maybe TRBD1 (6 bases). The origin of this receptor is a human donor with Susac syndrome. Sequenced material: CD4+ T cells from PBMCs. The CDR3 region has the DNA TGTGCCACCAGCAGAGATAGGGGGTACGAGCAGTACTTC. Its protein is CATSRDRGYEQYF.